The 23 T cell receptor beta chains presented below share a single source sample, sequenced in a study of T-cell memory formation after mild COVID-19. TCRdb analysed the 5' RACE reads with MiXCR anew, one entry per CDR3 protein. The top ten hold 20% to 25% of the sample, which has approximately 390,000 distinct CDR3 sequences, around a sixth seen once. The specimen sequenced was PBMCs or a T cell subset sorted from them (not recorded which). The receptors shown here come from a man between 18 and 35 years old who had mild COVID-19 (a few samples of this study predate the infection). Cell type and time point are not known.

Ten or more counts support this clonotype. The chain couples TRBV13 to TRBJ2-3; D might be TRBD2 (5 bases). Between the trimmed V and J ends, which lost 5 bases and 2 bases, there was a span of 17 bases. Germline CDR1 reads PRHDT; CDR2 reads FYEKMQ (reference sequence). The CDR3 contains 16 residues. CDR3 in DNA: TGTGCCAGCAGCCCCCTCCGGGAAACCACCACAGATACGCAGTATTTT. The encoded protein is CASSPLRETTTDTQYF.

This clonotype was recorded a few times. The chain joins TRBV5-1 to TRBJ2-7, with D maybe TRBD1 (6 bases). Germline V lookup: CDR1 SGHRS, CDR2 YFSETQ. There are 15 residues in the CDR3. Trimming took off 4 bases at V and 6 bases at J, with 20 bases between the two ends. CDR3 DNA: TGCGCCAGCAGCAAGAGTGGGACAAACCTCCCCGAGCAGTACTTC. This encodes CASSKSGTNLPEQYF.

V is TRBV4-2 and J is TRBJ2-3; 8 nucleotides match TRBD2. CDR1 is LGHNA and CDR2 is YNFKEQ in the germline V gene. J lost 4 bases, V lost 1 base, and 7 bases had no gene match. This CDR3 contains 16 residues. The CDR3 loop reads CASSQARGGTSDTQYF. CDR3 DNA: TGTGCCAGCAGCCAAGCCCGGGGGGGTACCTCAGATACGCAGTATTTT.

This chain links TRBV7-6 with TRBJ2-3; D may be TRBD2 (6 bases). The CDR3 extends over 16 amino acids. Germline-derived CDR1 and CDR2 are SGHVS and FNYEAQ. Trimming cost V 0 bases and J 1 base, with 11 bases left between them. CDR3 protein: CASSLAFGGGTDTQYF. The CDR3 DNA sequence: TGTGCCAGCAGCTTAGCGTTCGGAGGGGGCACAGATACGCAGTATTTT.

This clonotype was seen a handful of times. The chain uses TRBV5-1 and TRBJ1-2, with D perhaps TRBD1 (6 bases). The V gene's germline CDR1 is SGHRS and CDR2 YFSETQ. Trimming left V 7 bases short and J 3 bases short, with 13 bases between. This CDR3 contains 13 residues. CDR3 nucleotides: TGCGCCAGCGCAGGGACATCAGACTATGGCTACACCTTC. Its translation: CASAGTSDYGYTF.

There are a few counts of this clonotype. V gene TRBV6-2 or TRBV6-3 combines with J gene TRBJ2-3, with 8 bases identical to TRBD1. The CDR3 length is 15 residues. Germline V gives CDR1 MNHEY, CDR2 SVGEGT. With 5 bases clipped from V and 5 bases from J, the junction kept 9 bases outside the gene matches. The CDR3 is CASSADRVEGDTQYF. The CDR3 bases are TGTGCCAGCAGTGCGGACAGGGTAGAGGGAGATACGCAGTATTTT.

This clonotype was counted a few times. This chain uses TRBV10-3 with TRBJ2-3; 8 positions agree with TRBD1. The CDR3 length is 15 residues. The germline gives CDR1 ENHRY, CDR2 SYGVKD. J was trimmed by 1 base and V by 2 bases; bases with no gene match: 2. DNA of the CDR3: TGTGCCATCAGTGAGCGGGGACAGGGCACAGATACGCAGTATTTT. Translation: CAISERGQGTDTQYF.

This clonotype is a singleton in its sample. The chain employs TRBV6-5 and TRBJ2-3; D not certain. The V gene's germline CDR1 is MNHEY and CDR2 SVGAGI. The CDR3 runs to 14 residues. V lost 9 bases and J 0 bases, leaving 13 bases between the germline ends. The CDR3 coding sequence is TGTGCCAGAAGTGTGGACGGTAGCACAGATACGCAGTATTTT. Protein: CARSVDGSTDTQYF.

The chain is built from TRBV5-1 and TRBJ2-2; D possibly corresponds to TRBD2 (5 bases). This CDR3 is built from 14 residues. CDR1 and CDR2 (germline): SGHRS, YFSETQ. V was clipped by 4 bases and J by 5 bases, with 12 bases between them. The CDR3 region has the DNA TGCGCCAGCAGCCCGAGGCTAGCAACCGGGGAGCTGTTTTTT. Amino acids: CASSPRLATGELFF.

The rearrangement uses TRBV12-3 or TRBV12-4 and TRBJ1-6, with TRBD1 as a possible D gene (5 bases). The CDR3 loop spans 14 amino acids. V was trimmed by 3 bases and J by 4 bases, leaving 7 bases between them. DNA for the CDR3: TGTGCCAGCAGTTTGGGGGAGTATAATTCACCCCTCCACTTT. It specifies CASSLGEYNSPLHF.

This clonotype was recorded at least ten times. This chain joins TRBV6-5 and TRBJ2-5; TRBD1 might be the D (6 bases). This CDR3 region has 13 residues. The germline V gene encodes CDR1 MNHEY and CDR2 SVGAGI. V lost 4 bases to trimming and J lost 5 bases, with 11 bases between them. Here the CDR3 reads CASSSPGAETQYF. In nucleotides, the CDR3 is TGTGCCAGCAGTTCGCCAGGGGCCGAGACCCAGTACTTC.

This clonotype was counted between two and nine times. CDR3 sequence: CSAKIGNQPQHF. CDR3 in DNA: TGCAGTGCTAAGATCGGAAATCAGCCCCAGCATTTT. The J gene is TRBJ1-5, the V gene TRBV20-1; unclear D gene. Per germline, CDR1 DFQATT and CDR2 SNEGSKA (reference sequence). The length of the CDR3 is 12 residues. The V end was cut by 4 bases, the J end by 4 bases, with 8 bases between.

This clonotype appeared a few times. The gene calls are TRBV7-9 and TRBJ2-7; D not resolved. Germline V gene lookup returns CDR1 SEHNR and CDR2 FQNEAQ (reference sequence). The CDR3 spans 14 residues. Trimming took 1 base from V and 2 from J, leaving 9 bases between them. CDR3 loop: CASSLGLSPYEQYV. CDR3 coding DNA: TGTGCCAGCAGCTTAGGCTTAAGTCCCTACGAGCAGTACGTC.

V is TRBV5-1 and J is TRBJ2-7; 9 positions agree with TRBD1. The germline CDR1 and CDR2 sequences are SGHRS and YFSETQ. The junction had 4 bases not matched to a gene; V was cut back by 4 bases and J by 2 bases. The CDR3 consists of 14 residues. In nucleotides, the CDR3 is TGCGCCAGCAGCGGGGACAGGGTCACCTACGAGCAGTACTTC. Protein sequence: CASSGDRVTYEQYF.

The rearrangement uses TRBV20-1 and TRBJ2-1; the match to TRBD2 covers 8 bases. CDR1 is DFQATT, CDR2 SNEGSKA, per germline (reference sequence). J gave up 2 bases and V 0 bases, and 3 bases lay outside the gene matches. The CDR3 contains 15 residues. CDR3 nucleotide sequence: TGCAGTGCTAGAGAAAGGACTAGCCCCTACAATGAGCAGTTCTTC. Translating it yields CSARERTSPYNEQFF.

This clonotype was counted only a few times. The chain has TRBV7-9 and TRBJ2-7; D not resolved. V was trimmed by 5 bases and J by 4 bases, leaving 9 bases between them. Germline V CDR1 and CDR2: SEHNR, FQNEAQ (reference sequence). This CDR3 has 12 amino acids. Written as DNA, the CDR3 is TGTGCCAGCAGCAAGACCTTATACGAGCAGTACTTC. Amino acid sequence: CASSKTLYEQYF.

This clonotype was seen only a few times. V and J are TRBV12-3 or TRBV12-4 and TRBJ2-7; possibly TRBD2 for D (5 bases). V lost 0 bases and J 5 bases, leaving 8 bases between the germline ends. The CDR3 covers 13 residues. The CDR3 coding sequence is TGTGCCAGCAGTTTAGCGAGGGCTGACGAGCAGTACGTC. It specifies CASSLARADEQYV.

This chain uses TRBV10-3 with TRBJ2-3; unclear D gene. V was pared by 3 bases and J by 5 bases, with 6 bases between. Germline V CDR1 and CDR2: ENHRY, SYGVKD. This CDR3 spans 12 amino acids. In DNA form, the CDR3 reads TGTGCCATCAGTGAAGTGGAAGATACGCAGTATTTT. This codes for CAISEVEDTQYF.

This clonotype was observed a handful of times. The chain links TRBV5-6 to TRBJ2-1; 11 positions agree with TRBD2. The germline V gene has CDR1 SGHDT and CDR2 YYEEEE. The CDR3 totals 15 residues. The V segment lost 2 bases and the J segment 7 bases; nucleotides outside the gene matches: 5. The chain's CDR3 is CASSFRSGGVNEQFF. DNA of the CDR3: TGTGCCAGCAGCTTCCGTAGCGGGGGGGTTAATGAGCAGTTCTTC.

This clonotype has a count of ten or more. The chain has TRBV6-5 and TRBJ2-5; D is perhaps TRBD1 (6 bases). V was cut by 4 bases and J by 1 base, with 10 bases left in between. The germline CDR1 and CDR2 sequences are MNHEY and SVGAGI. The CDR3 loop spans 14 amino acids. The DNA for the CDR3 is TGTGCCAGCAGTTCCGGACAGTTCCAAGAGACCCAGTACTTC. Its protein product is CASSSGQFQETQYF.

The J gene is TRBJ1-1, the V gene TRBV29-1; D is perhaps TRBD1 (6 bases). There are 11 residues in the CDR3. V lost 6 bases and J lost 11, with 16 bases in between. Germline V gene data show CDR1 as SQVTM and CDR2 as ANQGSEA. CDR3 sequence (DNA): TGCAGCGTGACACAGGGTTTCTTGGCTTTCTTT. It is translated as CSVTQGFLAFF.

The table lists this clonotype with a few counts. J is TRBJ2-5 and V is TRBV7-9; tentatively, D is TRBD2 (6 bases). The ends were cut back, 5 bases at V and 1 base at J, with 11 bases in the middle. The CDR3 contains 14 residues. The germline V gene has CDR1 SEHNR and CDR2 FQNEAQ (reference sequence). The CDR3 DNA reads TGTGCCAGCAGCGGACGGACTACCCAAGAGACCCAGTACTTC. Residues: CASSGRTTQETQYF.

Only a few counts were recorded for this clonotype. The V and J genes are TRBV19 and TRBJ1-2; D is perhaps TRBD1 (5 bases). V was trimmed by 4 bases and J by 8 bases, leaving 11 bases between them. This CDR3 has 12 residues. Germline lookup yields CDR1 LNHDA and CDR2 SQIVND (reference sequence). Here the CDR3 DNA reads TGTGCCAGTAGTACCCCAGGGAAAGGCTACACCTTC. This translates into CASSTPGKGYTF.